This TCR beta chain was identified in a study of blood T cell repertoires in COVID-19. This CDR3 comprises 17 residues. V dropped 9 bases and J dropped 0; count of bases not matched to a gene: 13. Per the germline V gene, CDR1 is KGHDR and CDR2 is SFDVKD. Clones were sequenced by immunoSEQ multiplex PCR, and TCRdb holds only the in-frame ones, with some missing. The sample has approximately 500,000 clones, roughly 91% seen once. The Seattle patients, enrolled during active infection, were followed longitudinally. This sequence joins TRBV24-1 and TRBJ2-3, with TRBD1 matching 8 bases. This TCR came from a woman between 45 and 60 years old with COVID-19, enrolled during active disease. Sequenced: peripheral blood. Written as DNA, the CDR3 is TGTGCCACCGGGTACCGGGACAGGAAGACTAGCACAGATACGCAGTATTTT. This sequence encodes CATGYRDRKTSTDTQYF.